This T cell receptor beta chain was profiled in a study of cytomegalovirus exposure and HLA in healthy donors. Overall study: There were 70 million to 95 million unique TCRs (from HLA-typed donors) in an early data release. The study's findings and limits: Per a later analysis, fewer than 20,000 TCR beta sequences showed association with HLA alleles at 0.05 false discovery rate.

PCR used 60 Vbeta primers and 13 Jbeta primers. Some clones are missing from TCRdb's copy, which holds only in-frame ones; the method was immunoSEQ multiplex PCR. The table records more than 100,000 clones, 75% to 85% of them present only once. A remark on this clone: Its antigen is not identified.

J was trimmed by 4 bases and V by 6 bases; bases with no gene match: 20. CDR1 is SGHNT, CDR2 YYREEE, per germline (reference sequence). This CDR3 spans 18 amino acids. The chain links TRBV5-4 to TRBJ1-2, with 8 positions matching TRBD1. The clonotype was recovered from a female donor in good health and CMV-seropositive. The sequenced material came from PBMCs. CDR3: CASTRDAGQVRSLYGYTF. The CDR3 region has the DNA TGTGCCAGCACCAGAGATGCGGGACAGGTCCGATCGCTCTATGGCTACACCTTC.